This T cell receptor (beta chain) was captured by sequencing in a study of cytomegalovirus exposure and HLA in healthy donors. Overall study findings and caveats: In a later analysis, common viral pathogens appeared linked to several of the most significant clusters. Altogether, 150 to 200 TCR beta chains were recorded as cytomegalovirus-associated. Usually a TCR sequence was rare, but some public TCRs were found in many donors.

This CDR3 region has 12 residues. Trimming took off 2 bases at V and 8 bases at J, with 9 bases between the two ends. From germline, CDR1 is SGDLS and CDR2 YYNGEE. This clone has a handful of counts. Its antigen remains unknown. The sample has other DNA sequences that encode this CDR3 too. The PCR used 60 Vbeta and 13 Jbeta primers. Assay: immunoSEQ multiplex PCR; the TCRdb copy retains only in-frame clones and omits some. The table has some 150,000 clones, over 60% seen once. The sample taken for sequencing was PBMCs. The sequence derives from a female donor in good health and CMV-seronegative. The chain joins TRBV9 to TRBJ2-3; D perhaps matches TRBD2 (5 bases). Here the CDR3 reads CASSVVRGTQYF. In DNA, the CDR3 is TGTGCCAGCAGCGTGGTCCGGGGTACGCAGTATTTT.